These T cell receptor beta chains were read from a single sample in a study of blood T cell repertoires in COVID-19. The data were produced by immunoSEQ multiplex PCR, yet TCRdb's version contains in-frame clones alone and is incomplete. Of more than 150,000 clones in the sample, just under 80% are singletons; the top ten hold 2.8%. Sequenced material: peripheral blood. These receptor sequences come from a woman older than 75 with active or convalescent COVID-19. The CDR3 runs from the conserved cysteine through the conserved F or W. D genes are given only for firm matches. Size values are once, few and many counts, or a class for expanded clones, and some rows have none.

CDR3 length: 15
V gene: TRBV27
J gene: TRBJ2-7
clone size: -
D gene: TRBD1
CDR3 DNA: TGTGCCAGCAGCCCTAGGACAGGGGGTAACTACGAGCAGTACTTC
CDR3 protein: CASSPRTGGNYEQYF

CDR3 length: 17
V gene: TRBV7-2
J gene: TRBJ2-5
clone size: -
D gene: TRBD2
CDR3 DNA: TGTGCCAGCAGCTTAGTAGGGACTAGCGGGGGGGAAGAGACCCAGTACTTC
CDR3 protein: CASSLVGTSGGEETQYF

CDR3 length: 13
V gene: TRBV19
J gene: TRBJ2-3
clone size: once
D gene: TRBD1
CDR3 DNA: TGTGCCAGTAGGCCGGGACAGACGGATACGCAGTATTTT
CDR3 protein: CASRPGQTDTQYF

CDR3 length: 16
V gene: TRBV27
J gene: TRBJ2-3
clone size: few
D gene: TRBD2
CDR3 DNA: TGTGCCAGCAGTTTATCGCTAGCGGGGGTAGGAGATACGCAGTATTTT
CDR3 protein: CASSLSLAGVGDTQYF

CDR3 length: 14
V gene: TRBV28
J gene: TRBJ1-2
clone size: -
D gene: -
CDR3 DNA: TGTGCCAGCAGTTTAATTTTAGTTAACTATGGCTACACCTTC
CDR3 protein: CASSLILVNYGYTF

CDR3 length: 16
V gene: TRBV28
J gene: TRBJ2-6
clone size: few
D gene: -
CDR3 DNA: TGTGCCAGCAGTTTGAGTAGAGAGTCTGGGGCCAACGTCCTGACTTTC
CDR3 protein: CASSLSRESGANVLTF

CDR3 length: 16
V gene: TRBV19
J gene: TRBJ2-1
clone size: -
D gene: TRBD2
CDR3 DNA: TGTGCCAGTAGTATAGGGACTAGACGTTCCTACAATGAGCAGTTCTTC
CDR3 protein: CASSIGTRRSYNEQFF

CDR3 length: 11
V gene: TRBV29-1
J gene: TRBJ2-7
clone size: -
D gene: -
CDR3 DNA: TGCAGCGCCCGTACTTCCTACGAGCAGTACTTC
CDR3 protein: CSARTSYEQYF

CDR3 length: 15
V gene: TRBV28
J gene: TRBJ1-1
clone size: -
D gene: -
CDR3 DNA: TGTGCCAGCAGTCCTGACTCCCGGGTGAACACTGAAGCTTTCTTT
CDR3 protein: CASSPDSRVNTEAFF

CDR3 length: 16
V gene: TRBV4-3
J gene: TRBJ1-2
clone size: -
D gene: TRBD1
CDR3 DNA: TGCGCCAGCAGCCAGCCGGGACAGGGAGGTTCCTATGGCTACACCTTC
CDR3 protein: CASSQPGQGGSYGYTF

CDR3 length: 14
V gene: TRBV29-1
J gene: TRBJ2-3
clone size: -
D gene: TRBD2
CDR3 DNA: TGCAGCGCCCGCGCGGGGAGGGGCACAGATACGCAGTATTTT
CDR3 protein: CSARAGRGTDTQYF

CDR3 length: 15
V gene: TRBV9
J gene: TRBJ1-5
clone size: -
D gene: -
CDR3 DNA: TGTGCCAGCAGCGTAGGGGCAACAGGCGATCAGCCCCAGCATTTT
CDR3 protein: CASSVGATGDQPQHF

CDR3 length: 15
V gene: TRBV18
J gene: TRBJ2-5
clone size: -
D gene: TRBD1
CDR3 DNA: TGTGCCAGCTCACCCCGGACAGGGCTATTAGAGACCCAGTACTTC
CDR3 protein: CASSPRTGLLETQYF

CDR3 length: 14
V gene: TRBV12-1
J gene: TRBJ1-5
clone size: -
D gene: -
CDR3 DNA: TGTGCCAGCAGCTCCGGACATCGCAATCAGCCCCAGCATTTT
CDR3 protein: CASSSGHRNQPQHF

CDR3 length: 15
V gene: TRBV10-1
J gene: TRBJ1-1
clone size: once
D gene: -
CDR3 DNA: TGCGCCACCACAGGACGGACAGACCGGAACACTGAAGCTTTCTTT
CDR3 protein: CATTGRTDRNTEAFF

CDR3 length: 15
V gene: TRBV5-1
J gene: TRBJ2-5
clone size: -
D gene: -
CDR3 DNA: TGCGCCAGCAGCTTAGTGCCGACGTGGAGCAAGACCCAGTACTTC
CDR3 protein: CASSLVPTWSKTQYF

CDR3 length: 13
V gene: TRBV7-2
J gene: TRBJ2-3
clone size: few
D gene: -
CDR3 DNA: TGTGCCAGCAGCTTAGGGGCAGGGGATACGCAGTATTTT
CDR3 protein: CASSLGAGDTQYF

CDR3 length: 13
V gene: TRBV28
J gene: TRBJ1-2
clone size: -
D gene: -
CDR3 DNA: TGTGCCAGCAGTTTAACTCATCTCTATGGCTACACCTTC
CDR3 protein: CASSLTHLYGYTF

CDR3 length: 13
V gene: TRBV28
J gene: TRBJ1-2
clone size: once
D gene: TRBD1
CDR3 DNA: TGTGCCAGCAGTCGGACAGGGAATGAGGGCTACACCTTC
CDR3 protein: CASSRTGNEGYTF

CDR3 length: 14
V gene: TRBV5-1
J gene: TRBJ2-1
clone size: -
D gene: TRBD1
CDR3 DNA: TGCGCCAGCAGCTCAGGGGGCCGCTACAATGAGCAGTTCTTC
CDR3 protein: CASSSGGRYNEQFF

CDR3 length: 16
V gene: TRBV9
J gene: TRBJ2-1
clone size: once
D gene: TRBD2
CDR3 DNA: TGTGCCAGCAGCGTAGGCGGGGGACTGCCCGGGGGTGGGCAGTTCTTC
CDR3 protein: CASSVGGGLPGGGQFF

CDR3 length: 17
V gene: TRBV3-1/TRBV3-2
J gene: TRBJ1-3
clone size: -
D gene: -
CDR3 DNA: TGTGCCAGCAGCCAAGATGTACCGCAGATCTCTGGAAACACCATATATTTT
CDR3 protein: CASSQDVPQISGNTIYF

CDR3 length: 15
V gene: TRBV18
J gene: TRBJ1-4
clone size: -
D gene: TRBD1
CDR3 DNA: TGTGCCAGCTCACCTCCGGCCAGGGGGAATGAAAAACTGTTTTTT
CDR3 protein: CASSPPARGNEKLFF

CDR3 length: 16
V gene: TRBV11-3
J gene: TRBJ2-1
clone size: once
D gene: TRBD2
CDR3 DNA: TGTGCCAGCAGCTTAGGTGGAGCGGGGGGGTTCAATGAGCAGTTCTTC
CDR3 protein: CASSLGGAGGFNEQFF

CDR3 length: 16
V gene: TRBV5-5
J gene: TRBJ1-1
clone size: -
D gene: TRBD1
CDR3 DNA: TGTGCCAGCAGCTTGTGGACAGGGGGCACGAACACTGAAGCTTTCTTT
CDR3 protein: CASSLWTGGTNTEAFF

CDR3 length: 13
V gene: TRBV12-3/TRBV12-4
J gene: TRBJ1-1
clone size: -
D gene: TRBD1
CDR3 DNA: TGTGCCAGCAGCTGGACAGGGGAGACTGAAGCTTTCTTT
CDR3 protein: CASSWTGETEAFF

CDR3 length: 16
V gene: TRBV5-1
J gene: TRBJ1-1
clone size: -
D gene: TRBD1
CDR3 DNA: TGCGCCAGCAGCGCAGACAGGGTCCGTCGGAACACTGAAGCTTTCTTT
CDR3 protein: CASSADRVRRNTEAFF

CDR3 length: 19
V gene: TRBV4-3
J gene: TRBJ1-4
clone size: -
D gene: -
CDR3 DNA: TGCGCCAGCAGCCAAGACGTTGTTGGCCCTACAGGGTCCAATGAAAAACTGTTTTTT
CDR3 protein: CASSQDVVGPTGSNEKLFF

CDR3 length: 21
V gene: TRBV5-1
J gene: TRBJ2-7
clone size: -
D gene: TRBD1
CDR3 DNA: TGCGCCAGCAGCCCAGGGGGCGCCGCGAAATCGGACCACTCGTGGCGCTACGAGCAGTACTTC
CDR3 protein: CASSPGGAAKSDHSWRYEQYF

CDR3 length: 12
V gene: TRBV28
J gene: TRBJ2-3
clone size: -
D gene: -
CDR3 DNA: TGTGCCAGCCTCGGGGACACAGATACGCAGTATTTT
CDR3 protein: CASLGDTDTQYF

CDR3 length: 15
V gene: TRBV18
J gene: TRBJ2-5
clone size: few
D gene: -
CDR3 DNA: TGTGCCAGCTCACCAATGGGGGGTTCCCAAGAGACCCAGTACTTC
CDR3 protein: CASSPMGGSQETQYF

CDR3 length: 15
V gene: TRBV6-2/TRBV6-3
J gene: TRBJ1-1
clone size: many
D gene: -
CDR3 DNA: TGTGCCAGCAGTTACTCGAGTGCGCGGGGGCGTGAAGCTTTCTTT
CDR3 protein: CASSYSSARGREAFF

CDR3 length: 14
V gene: TRBV19
J gene: TRBJ1-3
clone size: -
D gene: -
CDR3 DNA: TGTGCCAGCAGACAGTACCTAACTGGAAACACCATATATTTT
CDR3 protein: CASRQYLTGNTIYF

CDR3 length: 11
V gene: TRBV29-1
J gene: TRBJ1-2
clone size: -
D gene: -
CDR3 DNA: TGCAGCGTTGAGGGGGGGTATGGCTACACCTTC
CDR3 protein: CSVEGGYGYTF

CDR3 length: 12
V gene: TRBV10-2
J gene: TRBJ2-4
clone size: -
D gene: -
CDR3 DNA: TGCGCCACACAGGGATCGGGGAACATTCAGTACTTC
CDR3 protein: CATQGSGNIQYF

CDR3 length: 14
V gene: TRBV5-6
J gene: TRBJ1-1
clone size: -
D gene: -
CDR3 DNA: TGTGCCAGCAGCTTGACAGGAAGGTACACTGAAGCTTTCTTT
CDR3 protein: CASSLTGRYTEAFF

CDR3 length: 15
V gene: TRBV7-6
J gene: TRBJ2-5
clone size: -
D gene: TRBD2
CDR3 DNA: TGTGCCAGCAGTTTGACGGCTAGCGGGGGGGAGACCCAGTACTTC
CDR3 protein: CASSLTASGGETQYF

CDR3 length: 14
V gene: TRBV2
J gene: TRBJ1-1
clone size: -
D gene: -
CDR3 DNA: TGTGCCAGCAGTGCGGCCAGGGCGTACACTGAAGCTTTCTTT
CDR3 protein: CASSAARAYTEAFF

CDR3 length: 14
V gene: TRBV5-5
J gene: TRBJ1-3
clone size: -
D gene: -
CDR3 DNA: TGTGCCAGCAGCCAAGCAGGGGTTGGAAACACCATATATTTT
CDR3 protein: CASSQAGVGNTIYF

CDR3 length: 14
V gene: TRBV7-6
J gene: TRBJ2-7
clone size: -
D gene: TRBD2
CDR3 DNA: TGTGCCAGCAGCACGGGACTAGCGGGGGGGCCGCCGTACTTC
CDR3 protein: CASSTGLAGGPPYF

CDR3 length: 13
V gene: TRBV5-1
J gene: TRBJ2-7
clone size: -
D gene: -
CDR3 DNA: TGCGCCAGCAGCTTGGCCGCCGGCTACGAGCAGTACTTC
CDR3 protein: CASSLAAGYEQYF

CDR3 length: 12
V gene: TRBV12-3/TRBV12-4
J gene: TRBJ2-5
clone size: -
D gene: -
CDR3 DNA: TGTGCCAGCAGTTTAGTCACAGGGACCCAGTACTTC
CDR3 protein: CASSLVTGTQYF

CDR3 length: 15
V gene: TRBV18
J gene: TRBJ1-5
clone size: -
D gene: -
CDR3 DNA: TGTGCCAGCTCACCAACGGGATTTAGCAATCAGCCCCAGCATTTT
CDR3 protein: CASSPTGFSNQPQHF

CDR3 length: 16
V gene: TRBV6-4
J gene: TRBJ2-3
clone size: few
D gene: TRBD2
CDR3 DNA: TGTGCCAGCAGTGATTCTAGCGGGGGAGGCACAGATACGCAGTATTTT
CDR3 protein: CASSDSSGGGTDTQYF

CDR3 length: 15
V gene: TRBV6-5
J gene: TRBJ1-3
clone size: -
D gene: -
CDR3 DNA: TGTGCCAGCAGTTACTCTATCACAGGTGGAAACACCATATATTTT
CDR3 protein: CASSYSITGGNTIYF

CDR3 length: 13
V gene: TRBV5-1
J gene: TRBJ2-2
clone size: -
D gene: -
CDR3 DNA: TGCGCCAGCAGCTCCGACAGCACCGGGGAGCTGTTTTTT
CDR3 protein: CASSSDSTGELFF

CDR3 length: 14
V gene: TRBV5-1
J gene: TRBJ1-6
clone size: -
D gene: TRBD1
CDR3 DNA: TGCGCCAGCAGCTCGGGACAGTCTAATTCACCCCTCCACTTT
CDR3 protein: CASSSGQSNSPLHF

CDR3 length: 16
V gene: TRBV18
J gene: TRBJ2-2
clone size: once
D gene: TRBD1
CDR3 DNA: TGTGCCAGCTCACCTGCCGGACAGGGAAACACCGGGGAGCTGTTTTTT
CDR3 protein: CASSPAGQGNTGELFF

CDR3 length: 15
V gene: TRBV5-1
J gene: TRBJ1-6
clone size: few
D gene: -
CDR3 DNA: TGCGCCAGCAGCTTGGCACAGACCAGTAATTCACCCCTCCACTTT
CDR3 protein: CASSLAQTSNSPLHF

CDR3 length: 8
V gene: TRBV5-3
J gene: TRBJ1-1
clone size: few
D gene: -
CDR3 DNA: TGTGCCCCCAGTAAAGCTTTCTTT
CDR3 protein: CAPSKAFF

CDR3 length: 10
V gene: TRBV10-3
J gene: TRBJ2-2
clone size: -
D gene: -
CDR3 DNA: TGTGCCAGTTACTCAGGGGAGCTGTTTTTT
CDR3 protein: CASYSGELFF

CDR3 length: 14
V gene: TRBV5-1
J gene: TRBJ1-4
clone size: -
D gene: TRBD1
CDR3 DNA: TGCGCCAGCAGCTCCGGGACAGTAAATGAAAAACTGTTTTTT
CDR3 protein: CASSSGTVNEKLFF

CDR3 length: 14
V gene: TRBV28
J gene: TRBJ2-5
clone size: few
D gene: TRBD1
CDR3 DNA: TGTGCCAGCAGTTCCCCGGGACAGGGAGAGACCCAGTACTTC
CDR3 protein: CASSSPGQGETQYF

CDR3 length: 15
V gene: TRBV25-1
J gene: TRBJ1-3
clone size: -
D gene: -
CDR3 DNA: TGTGCCGGCAGTGAATATGGGGCCGCTGGAAACACCATATATTTT
CDR3 protein: CAGSEYGAAGNTIYF

CDR3 length: 17
V gene: TRBV7-7
J gene: TRBJ2-5
clone size: -
D gene: TRBD2
CDR3 DNA: TGTGCCAGCAGCTTAGGGTCCAGCGGGGGGGCTCAAGAGACCCAGTACTTC
CDR3 protein: CASSLGSSGGAQETQYF

CDR3 length: 16
V gene: TRBV6-2/TRBV6-3
J gene: TRBJ1-2
clone size: -
D gene: -
CDR3 DNA: TGTGCCAGCAGCCCTACAGCCCCCTATGAGGGCTATGGCTACACCTTC
CDR3 protein: CASSPTAPYEGYGYTF